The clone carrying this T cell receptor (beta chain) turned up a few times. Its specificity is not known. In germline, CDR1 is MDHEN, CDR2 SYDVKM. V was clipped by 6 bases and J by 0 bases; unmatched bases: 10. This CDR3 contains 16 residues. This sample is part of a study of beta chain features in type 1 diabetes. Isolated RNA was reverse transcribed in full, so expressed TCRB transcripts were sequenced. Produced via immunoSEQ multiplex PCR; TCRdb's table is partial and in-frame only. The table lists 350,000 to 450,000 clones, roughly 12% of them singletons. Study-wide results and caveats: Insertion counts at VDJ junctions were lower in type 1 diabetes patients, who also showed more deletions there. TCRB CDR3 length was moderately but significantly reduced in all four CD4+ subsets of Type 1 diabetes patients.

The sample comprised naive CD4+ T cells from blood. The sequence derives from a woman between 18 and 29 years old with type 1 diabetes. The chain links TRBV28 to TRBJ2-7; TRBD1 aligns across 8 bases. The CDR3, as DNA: TGTGCCAGCAGACAAAATCCGGGACAGGACTCCTACGAGCAGTACTTC. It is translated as CASRQNPGQDSYEQYF.